Only a few counts were recorded for the clone carrying this TCR beta chain. TCRdb used MiXCR to reprocess the 5' RACE reads, holding one entry per CDR3 protein. The table shows 300,000 to 400,000 distinct CDR3 sequences, with approximately 22% occurring only once. Germline values: CDR1 LNHNV, CDR2 YYDKDF (reference sequence). With 0 bases clipped from V and 5 bases from J, the junction kept 16 bases outside the gene matches. The CDR3 runs 19 residues. The data were taken from a study of CD8 T cells in ankylosing spondylitis. The clonotype comes from a male donor with ankylosing spondylitis or in good health (not recorded which). The V gene is TRBV15, the J gene TRBJ2-1, with TRBD2 matching 7 bases. Source material: blood, either unsorted or a sorted T cell fraction (not recorded which). CDR3 region: CATSRDSMGGGSGDNEQFF. In DNA, the CDR3 is TGTGCCACCAGCAGAGATAGTATGGGCGGGGGTTCGGGGGACAATGAGCAGTTCTTC.